This TCR beta chain was sequenced for a study of metastatic and nonmetastatic thyroid tumors. Study-level information: Repertoire comparisons spanned blood and tumor or nodule tissue from malignant and benign thyroid patients.

There were no patients who had received any treatment before thyroid surgery. Germline-derived CDR1 and CDR2 are KGHDR and SFDVKD. The CDR3 extends over 18 amino acids. Trimming cost V 4 bases and J 6 bases, with 23 bases left between them. TCRdb reprocessed the PCR reads using MiXCR. The table includes approximately 9,600 clones, approximately 31% detected once. The specimen was tumor tissue. This chain connects TRBV24-1 to TRBJ2-2; TRBD2 might be the D (6 bases). The clonotype comes from a female donor with papillary thyroid cancer or a benign thyroid nodule (not recorded which). Some clones in this sample may be carry-over from other donors' samples. As DNA, the CDR3 is TGTGCCACCAGTGACGCCCTCGGGACTCATACTTTTGCCGGGGAGCTGTTTTTT. Amino acids: CATSDALGTHTFAGELFF.